Below, 27 T cell receptor beta chains from the same sample are listed, as sequenced in a study of T cells in Graves' hyperthyroidism and ophthalmopathy. Amplification yielded TCR beta CDR3 regions, with RNA transcripts as the source. Carried out on the TCR CDR3, a first-round RT-PCR used the HTBI primer set. TCRdb independently ran MiXCR on the multiplex PCR reads; one entry per CDR3 protein. The sample includes about 600,000 distinct CDR3 sequences, about 15% of them seen just once. The specimen sequenced was blood. All receptors come from a woman aged 45-60 years with Graves' ophthalmopathy.

The V and J genes are TRBV7-6 and TRBJ2-1, with 10 bases aligning to TRBD1. The CDR3 contains 16 residues. J was trimmed by 4 bases and V by 3 bases; bases with no gene match: 6. Germline V CDR1 and CDR2: SGHVS, FNYEAQ. This chain's CDR3 is CASSLGQGKLYNEQFF. The DNA for the CDR3 is TGTGCCAGCAGCTTGGGACAGGGGAAGTTATACAATGAGCAGTTCTTC.

This clonotype was found many times. For the CDR3, the DNA is TGTGCCAGCAGCAGGACGTTAACTAATGAAAAACTGTTTTTT. This encodes CASSRTLTNEKLFF. The V and J genes are TRBV7-2 and TRBJ1-4; D call uncertain. Germline V gene data show CDR1 as SGHTA and CDR2 as FQGNSA. Trimming stripped 5 bases from V and 1 base from J, with 8 bases between. CDR3 length: 14 amino acids.

This clonotype was recorded many times. V gene TRBV7-9 combines with J gene TRBJ1-1, with D hard to call. Trimming left V 6 bases short and J 8 bases short, with 10 bases between. This CDR3 comprises 11 residues. CDR1 SEHNR and CDR2 FQNEAQ come from the germline V gene (reference sequence). The CDR3 protein is CASRISEEAFF. CDR3 in DNA: TGTGCCAGCAGAATAAGCGAAGAAGCTTTCTTT. Full variable domain (rest looked up from reference TRBV7-9 and TRBJ1-1): DTGVSQNPRHKITKRGQNVTFRCDPISEHNRLYWYRQTLGQGPEFLTYFQNEAQLEKSRLLSDRFSAERPKGSFSTLEIQRTEQGDSAMYLCASRISEEAFFGQGTRLTVV.

The chain combines TRBV5-1 with TRBJ2-7; 8 nucleotides match TRBD1. The CDR3 has 15 amino acids. V was pared by 2 bases and J by 5 bases, with 9 bases of the junction left unmatched. CDR1 is SGHRS, CDR2 YFSETQ, per germline. CDR3: CASSFLDRASHEQYF. The CDR3 coding sequence is TGCGCCAGCAGCTTTTTGGACAGGGCTAGTCACGAGCAGTACTTC.

The V gene is TRBV24-1, the J gene TRBJ1-5, with a possible D match to TRBD1 (5 bases). Germline-derived CDR1 and CDR2 are KGHDR and SFDVKD. V lost 3 bases to trimming and J lost 4 bases, with 9 bases between them. This CDR3 contains 14 residues. The DNA for the CDR3 is TGTGCCACCAGTGATCCCGGGACGAATCAGCCCCAGCATTTT. It yields the protein CATSDPGTNQPQHF.

There are many counts of this clonotype. The V and J genes are TRBV12-3 or TRBV12-4 and TRBJ2-5; D unclear. This CDR3 comprises 14 residues. The germline V and J ends were trimmed by 6 bases and 2 bases, with 13 bases remaining between them. Written as DNA, the CDR3 is TGTGCCAGCAGCCCTAGGTTGATTCAAGAGACCCAGTACTTC. It yields the protein CASSPRLIQETQYF.

This clonotype was counted ten times or more. The gene calls are TRBV6-1 and TRBJ2-7; 15 positions agree with TRBD2. The ends lost 5 bases at V and 5 bases at J; junction bases unmatched: 16. CDR1 is MNHNS and CDR2 is SASEGT in the germline V gene. The CDR3 is made up of 19 amino acids. The CDR3 coding sequence is TGTGCCAGCAGTCTCCCGGGACTAGCGGGAGGTGAAGTTGCGAACGAGCAGTACTTC. Encoded protein: CASSLPGLAGGEVANEQYF.

This clonotype was counted at least ten times. The V call is TRBV29-1, the J call TRBJ1-1; no clear D gene. CDR1 is SQVTM and CDR2 is ANQGSEA in the germline V gene. Trimming cost V 4 bases and J 3 bases, with 12 bases left between them. This CDR3 region has 13 residues. The CDR3 nucleotides read TGCAGCGTTGGGACTTTATGGGACACTGAAGCTTTCTTT. Its translation is CSVGTLWDTEAFF.

This clonotype was seen many times. The chain couples TRBV6-2 or TRBV6-3 to TRBJ2-7; the D gene is possibly TRBD2 (6 bases). Germline assignment: CDR1 MNHEY and CDR2 SVGEGT. This CDR3 contains 17 residues. V shed 4 bases and J shed 1 base, with 20 bases lying between them. CDR3 loop: CASSSQGTPEGSYEQYF. The DNA for the CDR3 is TGTGCCAGCAGTTCCCAAGGGACTCCCGAGGGATCCTACGAGCAGTACTTC.

This clonotype was counted between two and nine times. The CDR3: CASRKNGYEQYF. CDR3 DNA: TGTGCCAGCAGAAAAAATGGATACGAGCAGTACTTC. This chain links TRBV6-1 with TRBJ2-7; D call uncertain. V lost 6 bases and J lost 4, with 10 bases in between. CDR3 size: 12 residues. Germline CDR1 is MNHNS and CDR2 is SASEGT.

The rearrangement uses TRBV6-5 and TRBJ1-4, with D possibly TRBD1 on 5 matching bases. CDR1 and CDR2 from the germline V gene are MNHEY and SVGAGI. V was clipped by 4 bases and J by 10 bases, with 10 bases between them. The CDR3 spans 12 residues. CDR3 nucleotides: TGTGCCAGCAGTTTCCGGGGGGGAAAACTGTTTTTT. The encoded protein is CASSFRGGKLFF.

There are many counts of this clonotype. The CDR3: CASTSGGNSGRLDEQFF. Written as DNA, the CDR3 is TGTGCCAGCACCTCAGGAGGCAATAGCGGGAGGTTAGATGAGCAGTTCTTC. The rearrangement links TRBV7-3 to TRBJ2-1; the match to TRBD2 covers 10 bases. Germline assignment: CDR1 SGHTA and CDR2 FQGTGA. After removal of 7 bases from V and 8 bases from J, the junction contained 17 bases not matched to a gene. The CDR3 covers 17 residues.

This clonotype was observed a single time. The germline gene is not matched at one end of the junction; a read error may be the cause. The V and J genes are TRBV19 and TRBJ1-5; D is undetermined. The germline V gene encodes CDR1 LNHDA and CDR2 SQIVND (reference sequence). CDR3 size: 14 residues. DNA for the CDR3: TGTGCCAGTAGGATACAGCTTAGCAATCAGCCCCCGCATTTT. Encoded protein: CASRIQLSNQPPHF. Full variable domain (remainder filled in from reference TRBV19 and TRBJ1-5): DGGITQSPKYLFRKEGQNVTLSCEQNLNHDAMYWYRQDPGQGLRLIYYSQIVNDFQKGDIAEGYSVSREKKESFPLTVTSAQKNPTAFYLCASRIQLSNQPPHFGDGTRLSIL.

The rearrangement joins TRBV9 to TRBJ2-5; TRBD1 is a possible D gene (6 bases). Germline-derived CDR1 and CDR2 are SGDLS and YYNGEE. CDR3 length: 18 amino acids. Trimming pared 0 bases from V and 1 base from J, leaving 19 bases between. CDR3 loop: CASSVASRGTRAQETQYF. DNA of the CDR3: TGTGCCAGCAGCGTAGCCTCAAGGGGGACCCGAGCCCAAGAGACCCAGTACTTC.

This chain connects TRBV4-3 to TRBJ2-7; 10 bases are a match to TRBD2. V shed 0 bases, J shed 4 bases, and the junction held 9 bases outside the gene matches. The germline V gene encodes CDR1 LGHNA and CDR2 YSLEER. This CDR3 contains 17 residues. CDR3 bases: TGCGCCAGCAGCCAAGATACCTACGCTAGCGGGAGTTACGAGCAGTACTTC. Translated, it gives CASSQDTYASGSYEQYF.

Many counts were recorded for this clonotype. This rearrangement joins TRBV20-1 to TRBJ2-7; 11 bases align to TRBD2. With V trimmed by 4 bases and J by 5 bases, 10 bases remained unmatched. Looked up from germline, CDR1 is DFQATT and CDR2 is SNEGSKA (reference sequence). The CDR3 runs to 15 residues. The CDR3: CSANRNSGRVHEQYF. CDR3 sequence (DNA): TGCAGTGCTAACCGGAATAGCGGGAGGGTCCACGAGCAGTACTTC.

This clonotype was seen ten or more times. CDR3 loop: CASSPERTGSEQYF. In nucleotides, the CDR3 is TGTGCCAGCTCACCCGAGCGGACGGGTTCTGAGCAGTACTTC. The rearrangement uses TRBV18 and TRBJ2-7; D possibly corresponds to TRBD2 (5 bases). The germline gives CDR1 KGHSH, CDR2 LQKENI. The CDR3 is 14 residues long. Trimming pared 3 bases from V and 7 bases from J, leaving 16 bases between.

Comments on this clonotype: A much larger clone lies one base from this, so it may be a read error. This sequence joins TRBV30 and TRBJ1-6; no reliable D call. Germline-derived CDR1 and CDR2 are GTSNPN and SVGIG (reference sequence). This CDR3 spans 12 amino acids. The CDR3 DNA follows: TGTGCCTGGAGTGTATTGGATTCACCCCTCCGCTTT. Encoded protein: CAWSVLDSPLRF.

The chain has TRBV24-1 and TRBJ1-2, with no clear D. Germline values: CDR1 KGHDR, CDR2 SFDVKD. V was pared by 2 bases and J by 0 bases, with 15 bases between. The CDR3 is made up of 17 amino acids. As DNA, the CDR3 is TGTGCCACCAGTGATTCGCATGGCATGCATTCTAACTATGGCTACACCTTC. Protein: CATSDSHGMHSNYGYTF.

In this sample, this clonotype turned up a few times. Possible read error: a much larger clone is one base away. J is TRBJ2-5 and V is TRBV11-2; 11 bases match TRBD2. The CDR3 totals 17 residues. After removal of 7 bases from V and 4 bases from J, the junction contained 14 bases not matched to a gene. The germline gives CDR1 SGHAT, CDR2 FQNNGV. The DNA of the CDR3 is TGTGCCAGCAACTCAACCCTCCTAGCGGGAGGCGGAGAGACCCAGTACTTC. Translation: CASNSTLLAGGGETQYF.

This clonotype turned up a few times. This sequence joins TRBV7-8 and TRBJ1-1, with D possibly being TRBD1 (5 bases). This CDR3 spans 13 amino acids. V lost 1 base to trimming and J lost 10 bases, with 13 bases between them. CDR1 is SGHVS, CDR2 FQNEAQ, per germline. The CDR3, as DNA: TGTGCCAGCAGCTTAGAACCAGGGAGGGTAGCTTTCTTT. Its translation: CASSLEPGRVAFF.

This clonotype showed up just a few times. The chain combines TRBV19 with TRBJ2-1, with 12 bases matching TRBD2. With V trimmed by 8 bases and J by 2 bases, 10 bases remained unmatched. Germline V gene lookup returns CDR1 LNHDA and CDR2 SQIVND (reference sequence). The CDR3 sequence is 17 residues long. As DNA, the CDR3 is TGTGCCAGTGCTAGCGGGAGGGATTTCCCCCCCTACAATGAGCAGTTCTTC. This encodes CASASGRDFPPYNEQFF.

This clonotype was recorded many times. The gene calls are TRBV28 and TRBJ2-7, with a weak D call TRBD1 (6 bases). Looked up from germline, CDR1 is MDHEN and CDR2 is SYDVKM. The CDR3 is 13 amino acids. V lost 2 bases, J lost 2 bases, and 7 bases lay in between. Written as DNA, the CDR3 is TGTGCCAGCAGTTTAGGGGACACCTACGAGCAGTACTTC. It yields the protein CASSLGDTYEQYF.

This clonotype has a handful of counts. The V gene is TRBV28, the J gene TRBJ2-5, with a tentative D call TRBD1 (6 bases). V shed 8 bases and J shed 2 bases, with 12 bases lying between them. The CDR3 sequence is 13 residues long. Germline V lookup: CDR1 MDHEN, CDR2 SYDVKM. The CDR3 protein is CASQVGAQETQYF. CDR3 DNA sequence: TGTGCCAGCCAGGTGGGGGCTCAAGAGACCCAGTACTTC.

V gene TRBV6-2 or TRBV6-3 combines with J gene TRBJ1-5, with 9 bases matching TRBD1. Trimming at V came to 3 bases and at J to 9 bases, leaving 6 bases not matched to a gene. The CDR3 spans 14 residues. Per germline, CDR1 MNHEY and CDR2 SVGEGT. In DNA, the CDR3 is TGTGCCAGCAGTTATCGCCGGGACAGGGTGCCCCAGCATTTT. It translates to CASSYRRDRVPQHF.

This clonotype occurred many times. The gene calls are TRBV7-9 and TRBJ1-2; D ambiguous. Trimming pared 5 bases from V and 2 bases from J, leaving 15 bases between. Germline CDR1 is SEHNR and CDR2 is FQNEAQ (reference sequence). The CDR3 sequence is 15 residues long. CDR3 nucleotides: TGTGCCAGCAGCGCGCAGGTTGACTTCAACTATGGCTACACCTTC. Translating it yields CASSAQVDFNYGYTF.

The chain employs TRBV20-1 and TRBJ2-3; D unresolved. Looked up from germline, CDR1 is DFQATT and CDR2 is SNEGSKA (reference sequence). The CDR3 has 17 amino acids. Trimming left V 2 bases short and J 6 bases short, with 24 bases between. CDR3 region: CSARTPPVLGSWDTQYF. DNA of the CDR3: TGCAGTGCTAGAACTCCCCCAGTTTTGGGTTCATGGGATACGCAGTATTTT.